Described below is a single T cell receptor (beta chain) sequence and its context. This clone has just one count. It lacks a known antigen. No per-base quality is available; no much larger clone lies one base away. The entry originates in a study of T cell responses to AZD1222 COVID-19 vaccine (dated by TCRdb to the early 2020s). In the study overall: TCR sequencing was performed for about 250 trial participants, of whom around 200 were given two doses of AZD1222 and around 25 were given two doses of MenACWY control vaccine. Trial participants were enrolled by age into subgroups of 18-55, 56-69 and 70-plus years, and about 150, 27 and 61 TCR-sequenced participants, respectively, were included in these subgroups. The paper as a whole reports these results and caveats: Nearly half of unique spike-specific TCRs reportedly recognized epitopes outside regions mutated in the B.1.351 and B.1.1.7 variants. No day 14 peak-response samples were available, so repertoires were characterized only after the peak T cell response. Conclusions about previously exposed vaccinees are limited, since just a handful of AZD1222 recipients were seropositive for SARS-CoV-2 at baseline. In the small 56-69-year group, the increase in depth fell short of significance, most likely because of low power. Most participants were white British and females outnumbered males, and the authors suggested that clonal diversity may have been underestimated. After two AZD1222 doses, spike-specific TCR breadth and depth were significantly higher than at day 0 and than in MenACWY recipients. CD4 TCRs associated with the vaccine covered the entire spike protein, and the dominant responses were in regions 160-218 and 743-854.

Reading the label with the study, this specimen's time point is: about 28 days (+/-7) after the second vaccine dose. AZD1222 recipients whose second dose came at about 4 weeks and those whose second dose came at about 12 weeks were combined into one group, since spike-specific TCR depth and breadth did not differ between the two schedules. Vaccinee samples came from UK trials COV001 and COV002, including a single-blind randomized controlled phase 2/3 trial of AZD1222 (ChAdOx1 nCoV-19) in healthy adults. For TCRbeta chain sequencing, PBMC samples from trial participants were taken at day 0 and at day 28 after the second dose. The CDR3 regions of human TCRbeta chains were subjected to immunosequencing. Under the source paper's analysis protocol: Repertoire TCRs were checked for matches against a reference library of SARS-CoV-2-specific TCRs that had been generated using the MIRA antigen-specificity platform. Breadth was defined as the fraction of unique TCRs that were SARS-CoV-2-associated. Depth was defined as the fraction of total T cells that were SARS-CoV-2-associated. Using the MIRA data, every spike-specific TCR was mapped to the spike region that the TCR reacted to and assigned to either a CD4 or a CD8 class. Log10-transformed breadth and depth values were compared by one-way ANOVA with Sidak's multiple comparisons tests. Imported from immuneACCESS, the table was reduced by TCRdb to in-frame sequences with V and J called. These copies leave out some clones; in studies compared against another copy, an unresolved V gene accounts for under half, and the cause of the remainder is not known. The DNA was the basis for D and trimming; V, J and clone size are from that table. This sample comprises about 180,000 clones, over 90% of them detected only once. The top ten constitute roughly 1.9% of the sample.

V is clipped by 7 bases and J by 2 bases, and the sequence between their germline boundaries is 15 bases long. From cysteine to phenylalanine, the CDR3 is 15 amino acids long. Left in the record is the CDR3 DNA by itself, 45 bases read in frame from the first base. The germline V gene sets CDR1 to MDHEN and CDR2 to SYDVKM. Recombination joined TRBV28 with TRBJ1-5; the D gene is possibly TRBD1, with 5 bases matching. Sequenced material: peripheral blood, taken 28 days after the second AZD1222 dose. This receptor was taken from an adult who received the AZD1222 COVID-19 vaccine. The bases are TGTGCCAGCACCCCTGGGGGTCGAGGCAATCAGCCCCAGCATTTT. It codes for CASTPGGRGNQPQHF.